The clone carrying this T cell receptor beta chain showed up just once. The antigen is undetermined. The data are from a study of cytomegalovirus exposure and HLA in healthy donors. Whole-study results and caveats: Specific recognition of CMV antigens was confirmed in vitro for a few chains (all CMV-associated). Available immune exposure information covered CMV serostatus only. There were about 160 TCR beta chains listed as cytomegalovirus-associated. Per a prior analysis, the majority of TCR beta V segments were productive roughly 87% or roughly 30% of the time.

Primers for the PCR totalled 60 Vbeta and 13 Jbeta. Profiling relied on immunoSEQ multiplex PCR, and the TCRdb table lists in-frame clones only, not all of them. The repertoire has some 160,000 clones, around 78% of them found once; the top ten carry 3% to 3.5%. This receptor was taken from a middle-aged woman in good health and CMV-seronegative. Input material: PBMCs.

The CDR3 bases are TGTGCCATCAGTGAGCAACAGGGGGGGACAGGGAATGGCTACACCTTC. Protein: CAISEQQGGTGNGYTF. The chain joins TRBV10-3 to TRBJ1-2; 9 bases are a match to TRBD1. The CDR3 totals 16 residues. Per germline, CDR1 ENHRY and CDR2 SYGVKD. With 2 bases clipped from V and 6 bases from J, the junction kept 10 bases outside the gene matches.